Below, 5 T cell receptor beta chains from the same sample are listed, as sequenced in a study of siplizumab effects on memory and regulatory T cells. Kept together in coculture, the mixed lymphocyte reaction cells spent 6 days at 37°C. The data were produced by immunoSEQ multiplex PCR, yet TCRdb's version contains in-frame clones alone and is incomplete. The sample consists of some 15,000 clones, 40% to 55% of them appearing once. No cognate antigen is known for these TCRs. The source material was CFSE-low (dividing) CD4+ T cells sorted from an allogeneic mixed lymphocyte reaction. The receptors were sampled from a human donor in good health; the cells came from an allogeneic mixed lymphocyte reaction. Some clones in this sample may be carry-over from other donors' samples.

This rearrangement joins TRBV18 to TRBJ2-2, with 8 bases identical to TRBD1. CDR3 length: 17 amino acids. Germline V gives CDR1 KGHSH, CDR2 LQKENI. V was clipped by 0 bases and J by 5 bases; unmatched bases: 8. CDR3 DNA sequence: TGTGCCAGCTCACCACCCGGGACAGGTGGTAGGACCGGGGAGCTGTTTTTT. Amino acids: CASSPPGTGGRTGELFF.

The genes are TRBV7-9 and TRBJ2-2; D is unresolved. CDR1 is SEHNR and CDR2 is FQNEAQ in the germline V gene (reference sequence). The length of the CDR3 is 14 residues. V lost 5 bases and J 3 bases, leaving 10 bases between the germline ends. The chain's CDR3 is CASSLTLYTGELFF. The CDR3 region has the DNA TGTGCCAGCAGCCTAACACTGTACACCGGGGAGCTGTTTTTT. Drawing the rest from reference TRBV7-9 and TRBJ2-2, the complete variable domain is DTGVSQNPRHKITKRGQNVTFRCDPISEHNRLYWYRQTLGQGPEFLTYFQNEAQLEKSRLLSDRFSAERPKGSFSTLEIQRTEQGDSAMYLCASSLTLYTGELFFGEGSRLTVL.

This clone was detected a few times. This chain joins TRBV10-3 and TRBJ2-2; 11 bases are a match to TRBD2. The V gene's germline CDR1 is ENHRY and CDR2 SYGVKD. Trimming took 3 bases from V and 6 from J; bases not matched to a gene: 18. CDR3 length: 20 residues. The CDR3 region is CAISDQGRGTSGLRPGELFF. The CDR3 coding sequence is TGTGCCATCAGTGACCAGGGTCGCGGGACTAGCGGTCTGAGACCCGGGGAGCTGTTTTTT.

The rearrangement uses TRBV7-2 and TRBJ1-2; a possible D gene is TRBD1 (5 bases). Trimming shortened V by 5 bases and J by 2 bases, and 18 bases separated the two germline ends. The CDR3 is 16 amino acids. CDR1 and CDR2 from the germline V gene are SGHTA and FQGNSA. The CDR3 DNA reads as TGTGCCAGCAGCCCGGTGGGGACGTCGACGAACTATGGCTACACCTTC. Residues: CASSPVGTSTNYGYTF.

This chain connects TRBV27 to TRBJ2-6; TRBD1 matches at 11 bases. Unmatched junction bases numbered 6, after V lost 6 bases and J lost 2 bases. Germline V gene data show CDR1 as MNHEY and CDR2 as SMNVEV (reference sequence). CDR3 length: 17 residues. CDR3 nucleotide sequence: TGTGCCAGCAGATCCGGGACAGGGGGTGCTGGGGCCAACGTCCTGACTTTC. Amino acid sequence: CASRSGTGGAGANVLTF. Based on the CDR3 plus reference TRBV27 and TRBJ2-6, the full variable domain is EAQVTQNPRYLITVTGKKLTVTCSQNMNHEYMSWYRQDPGLGLRQIYYSMNVEVTDKGDVPEGYKVSRKEKRNFPLILESPSPNQTSLYFCASRSGTGGAGANVLTFGAGSRLTVL.